This T cell receptor (beta chain) originates from a study of cytomegalovirus exposure and HLA in healthy donors. Study-wide results and limits: A later analysis found most CMV-associated TCR beta chains apparently HLA-restricted. Several of the most significant clusters appeared linked to common viral pathogens, based on a later analysis. The classifier, whose performance was assessed in both the original and validation cohorts, reportedly diagnosed cytomegalovirus status with high specificity and sensitivity.

The PCR used 60 Vbeta and 13 Jbeta primers. Some clones are missing from TCRdb's copy, which holds only in-frame ones; the method was immunoSEQ multiplex PCR. The table shows under 150,000 clones, with about 80% occurring only once. Notes on this clone: The target antigen is unknown.

V shed 6 bases, J shed 6 bases, and the junction held 4 bases outside the gene matches. There are 14 residues in the CDR3. CDR1 is MDHEN and CDR2 is SYDVKM in the germline V gene. The sequence derives from a male donor in good health and CMV-seronegative. Specimen: PBMCs. The V and J genes are TRBV28 and TRBJ2-5, with 13 nucleotides matching TRBD2. CDR3 DNA: TGTGCCAGCAGACTAGCGGGGGGGCGACAGACCCAGTACTTC. Amino acids: CASRLAGGRQTQYF.